One and the same sample provided the 29 T cell receptor beta chains below, sequenced in a study of cytomegalovirus exposure and HLA in healthy donors. The PCR had 60 Vbeta and 13 Jbeta primers. Sequencing used immunoSEQ multiplex PCR; TCRdb keeps in-frame clones, though not all of them. The table has nearly 65,000 clones, approximately 76% seen once. The specimen was PBMCs. The receptor set was obtained from a man between 50 and 59 years old in good health and CMV-seronegative.

The V gene is TRBV5-4, the J gene TRBJ1-4, with D uncertain. This CDR3 comprises 13 residues. Trimming took 3 bases from V and 0 from J, leaving 3 bases between them. The V gene's germline CDR1 is SGHNT and CDR2 YYREEE (reference sequence). The CDR3 coding sequence is TGTGCCAGCAGCTCCGCAACTAATGAAAAACTGTTTTTT. The encoded protein is CASSSATNEKLFF. Complete variable domain (other parts from reference TRBV5-4 and TRBJ1-4): ETGVTQSPTHLIKTRGQQVTLRCSSQSGHNTVSWYQQALGQGPQFIFQYYREEENGRGNFPPRFSGLQFPNYSSELNVNALELDDSALYLCASSSATNEKLFFGSGTQLSVL.

The CDR3 DNA is TGTGCTAGTGTTCCTTCGGGGTCCGGTCAGCCCCAGCATTTT. Its protein product is CASVPSGSGQPQHF. The V call is TRBV12-5, the J call TRBJ1-5, with D uncertain. Germline CDR1 LGHNT, CDR2 FRNRAP. The length of the CDR3 is 14 residues. V lost 7 bases to trimming and J lost 6 bases, with 16 bases between them.

This clone was seen more than once but under ten times. The V and J genes are TRBV11-2 and TRBJ2-7; 11 positions match TRBD2. This CDR3 has 15 amino acids. Germline CDR1 and CDR2: SGHAT and FQNNGV. V was pared by 5 bases and J by 9 bases, with 12 bases of the junction left unmatched. In DNA form, the CDR3 reads TGTGCCAGCAGCCCCGACCGGCCGGGACTAGCGGCGCAGTACTTC. This encodes CASSPDRPGLAAQYF.

The J gene is TRBJ2-5, the V gene TRBV19, with 8 bases matching TRBD2. The length of the CDR3 is 16 residues. Germline V gene sequence: CDR1 LNHDA, CDR2 SQIVND (reference sequence). V lost 4 bases to trimming and J lost 5 bases; unmatched junction nucleotides: 12. CDR3 sequence: CASSTPRGGSRETQYF. CDR3 DNA: TGTGCCAGTAGTACCCCCCGGGGGGGTTCCAGGGAGACCCAGTACTTC. The full variable domain, with the rest looked up from reference TRBV19 and TRBJ2-5, is DGGITQSPKYLFRKEGQNVTLSCEQNLNHDAMYWYRQDPGQGLRLIYYSQIVNDFQKGDIAEGYSVSREKKESFPLTVTSAQKNPTAFYLCASSTPRGGSRETQYFGPGTRLLVL.

This clone was counted once. The CDR3 nucleotides read TGTGCCAGCACCGTCGGTAGTCAGGGTTCCTACGAGCAGTACTTC. Its protein product is CASTVGSQGSYEQYF. The gene calls are TRBV9 and TRBJ2-7; TRBD1 might be the D (5 bases). The V end was cut by 6 bases, the J end by 1 base, with 17 bases between. The CDR3 totals 15 residues. Germline V gives CDR1 SGDLS, CDR2 YYNGEE.

This clone occurred once. This sequence joins TRBV7-6 and TRBJ1-1, with D tentatively TRBD1 (6 bases). From germline, CDR1 is SGHVS and CDR2 FNYEAQ. Trimming stripped 0 bases from V and 3 bases from J, with 23 bases between. This CDR3 has 19 amino acids. CDR3 in DNA: TGTGCCAGCAGCTTAGCGGCGACCCACAGGGTGGGGTGGGACACTGAAGCTTTCTTT. Translated, it gives CASSLAATHRVGWDTEAFF.

The V gene is TRBV18, the J gene TRBJ1-1; perhaps TRBD1 as D (6 bases). This CDR3 is 16 amino acids long. The V gene lost 6 bases and the J gene lost 2 bases, with 19 bases spanning the gap. The V gene's germline CDR1 is KGHSH and CDR2 LQKENI. The CDR3 DNA reads TGTGCCAGCTCCCCCGAGGGGGGGGCTTTAAACACTGAAGCTTTCTTT. Protein product: CASSPEGGALNTEAFF.

The chain has TRBV25-1 and TRBJ1-4; possibly TRBD1 for D (5 bases). Trimming left V 6 bases short and J 8 bases short, with 13 bases between. The CDR3 totals 13 residues. Germline V lookup: CDR1 MGHDK, CDR2 SYGVNS. The CDR3 nucleotides are TGTGCCAGCAGCTTCGTGTCAGGGGAAAAACTGTTTTTT. Its translation: CASSFVSGEKLFF.

V is TRBV5-1 and J is TRBJ2-1; D may be TRBD2 (5 bases). The CDR3 is 16 amino acids. From germline, CDR1 is SGHRS and CDR2 YFSETQ. V lost 0 bases, J lost 6 bases, and 16 bases lay in between. This CDR3 is CASSLATADVSNEQFF. The DNA for the CDR3 is TGCGCCAGCAGCTTGGCCACAGCGGATGTTTCCAATGAGCAGTTCTTC. Complete variable domain (other parts from reference TRBV5-1 and TRBJ2-1): KAGVTQTPRYLIKTRGQQVTLSCSPISGHRSVSWYQQTPGQGLQFLFEYFSETQRNKGNFPGRFSGRQFSNSRSEMNVSTLELGDSALYLCASSLATADVSNEQFFGPGTRLTVL.

This clone was recorded only once. The chain has TRBV7-9 and TRBJ2-1; 11 bases are shared with TRBD2. The CDR3 has 14 residues. Germline V gene data show CDR1 as SEHNR and CDR2 as FQNEAQ (reference sequence). J was trimmed by 9 bases and V by 2 bases; bases with no gene match: 3. This chain's CDR3 is CASSLMGLAAEQFF. The CDR3 region has the DNA TGTGCCAGCAGCTTAATGGGACTAGCGGCTGAGCAGTTCTTC.

The chain carries TRBV14 and TRBJ2-3; no clear D. This CDR3 contains 15 residues. Germline-derived CDR1 and CDR2 are SGHDN and FVKESK. The ends were cut back, 0 bases at V and 0 bases at J, with 7 bases in the middle. Written as DNA, the CDR3 is TGTGCCAGCAGCCAAGACGCCGGTAGCACAGATACGCAGTATTTT. It codes for CASSQDAGSTDTQYF.

The gene calls are TRBV9 and TRBJ2-5, with 9 bases identical to TRBD2. CDR1 is SGDLS, CDR2 YYNGEE, per germline. V lost 0 bases, J lost 2 bases, and 5 bases stayed unmatched. This CDR3 has 16 residues. CDR3 DNA: TGTGCCAGCAGCGTAGTTGGCGGGGGGGTTCAAGAGACCCAGTACTTC. It is translated as CASSVVGGGVQETQYF.

This chain links TRBV10-3 with TRBJ2-2, with D possibly being TRBD2 (6 bases). CDR1 is ENHRY, CDR2 SYGVKD, per germline. V lost 5 bases, J lost 4 bases, and 11 bases lay in between. The CDR3 is 14 amino acids. The CDR3 DNA reads TGTGCCATCAGTACCGGGACTTCCACCGGGGAGCTGTTTTTT. Its protein is CAISTGTSTGELFF.

This sequence joins TRBV19 and TRBJ2-1, with TRBD2 identical over 11 bases. The junction had 8 bases not matched to a gene; V was cut back by 3 bases and J by 4 bases. The CDR3 totals 17 residues. The germline CDR1 and CDR2 sequences are LNHDA and SQIVND (reference sequence). The CDR3 DNA reads TGTGCCAGTAGTATGCGGGCTAGCGGGGGGTATTACAATGAGCAGTTCTTC. Its translation is CASSMRASGGYYNEQFF.

V and J are TRBV4-1 and TRBJ1-1; D is ambiguous. The germline gives CDR1 MGHRA, CDR2 YSYEKL. This CDR3 is built from 11 residues. V was pared by 4 bases and J by 3 bases, with 3 bases between. Here the CDR3 reads CASSRDTEAFF. The CDR3 nucleotides are TGCGCCAGCAGCCGAGACACTGAAGCTTTCTTT.

The chain joins TRBV10-2 to TRBJ2-3; TRBD1 matches at 7 bases. The germline CDR1 and CDR2 sequences are WSHSY and SAAADI. The CDR3 loop spans 13 amino acids. After removal of 6 bases from V and 3 bases from J, the junction contained 3 bases not matched to a gene. The CDR3, as DNA: TGCGCCAGCAGGAGGGGGCAAACAGATACGCAGTATTTT. It codes for CASRRGQTDTQYF.

This clone was counted between two and nine times. The genes are TRBV27 and TRBJ2-1; tentatively, D is TRBD2 (6 bases). Per the germline V gene, CDR1 is MNHEY and CDR2 is SMNVEV (reference sequence). V was pared by 6 bases and J by 14 bases, with 23 bases between. The CDR3 runs to 14 residues. The CDR3 DNA reads TGTGCCAGCAGGACCGTTCTCCGGGACTTTCGGGAGTTCTTC. Its protein product is CASRTVLRDFREFF.

This clone was seen a few times. The chain uses TRBV29-1 and TRBJ2-7; 7 bases agree with TRBD1. Germline V gene lookup returns CDR1 SQVTM and CDR2 ANQGSEA. The CDR3 covers 12 residues. The ends lost 7 bases at V and 0 bases at J; junction bases unmatched: 3. CDR3 in DNA: TGCAGCGGGGGACAGAGCTCCTACGAGCAGTACTTC. Its protein product is CSGGQSSYEQYF.

This chain uses TRBV10-3 with TRBJ2-1; 16 nucleotides align to TRBD2. Per the germline V gene, CDR1 is ENHRY and CDR2 is SYGVKD. This CDR3 comprises 18 residues. V dropped 6 bases and J dropped 0; count of bases not matched to a gene: 5. CDR3 DNA: TGTGCCATCAGCCCGGGACTAGCGGGGGGGCCCTCCTACAATGAGCAGTTCTTC. Protein product: CAISPGLAGGPSYNEQFF.

This chain connects TRBV4-2 to TRBJ2-1; TRBD2 matches 15 bases. Germline assignment: CDR1 LGHNA and CDR2 YNFKEQ. The CDR3 totals 21 residues. The V and J ends lost 3 bases and 10 bases, in that order; junction bases with no gene match: 22. The DNA for the CDR3 is TGTGCCAGCAGCCAGGACCGACCCCCGGGACTAGCGGGGGGTGCTATTAGGGAGCAGTTCTTC. Encoded protein: CASSQDRPPGLAGGAIREQFF.

V usage is TRBV30 and J usage is TRBJ1-4; a possible D gene is TRBD1 (5 bases). Germline values: CDR1 GTSNPN, CDR2 SVGIG (reference sequence). V gave up 2 bases and J gave up 8 bases, with 12 bases separating them. The CDR3 has 13 amino acids. CDR3 DNA: TGTGCCTGGAGTCGGCAGGGTTACGAAAAACTGTTTTTT. Translating it yields CAWSRQGYEKLFF.

This clone was picked up a small number of times. One junction end disagrees with the germline gene, perhaps due to a read error. The chain has TRBV5-1 and TRBJ2-1; 8 bases are shared with TRBD2. The CDR3 is 14 residues long. Germline V CDR1 and CDR2: SGHRS, YFSETQ. In DNA, the CDR3 is TGTGCCAGCAGCCCCACTAGCGGCTACAATGAGCAGTTCTTC. Translated: CASSPTSGYNEQFF.

This clone is medium-sized by share. The chain carries TRBV19 and TRBJ2-3, with 8 bases identical to TRBD1. The junction had 11 bases not matched to a gene; V was cut back by 6 bases and J by 6 bases. The CDR3 has 15 residues. Germline CDR1 reads LNHDA; CDR2 reads SQIVND (reference sequence). This CDR3 is CASREGQGAVDTQYF. CDR3 bases: TGTGCCAGTAGAGAGGGCCAGGGGGCTGTGGATACGCAGTATTTT.

The V call is TRBV19, the J call TRBJ2-5; 12 bases align to TRBD2. V shed 2 bases and J 5 bases; nucleotides not matched to a gene: 3. Per the germline V gene, CDR1 is LNHDA and CDR2 is SQIVND (reference sequence). CDR3 size: 15 residues. The DNA of the CDR3 is TGTGCCAGTAGTATACTAGCGGGGGGGATGGAGACCCAGTACTTC. It translates to CASSILAGGMETQYF.

This clone showed up just once. V is TRBV5-1 and J is TRBJ2-5, with 10 bases matching TRBD2. The CDR3 consists of 16 residues. CDR1 and CDR2 from the germline V gene are SGHRS and YFSETQ. V trimming: 4 bases; J trimming: 5 bases; junction bases outside the gene matches: 11. As DNA, the CDR3 is TGCGCCAGCAGCCGCCTGGGCAGCGGGGGGGCCGAGACCCAGTACTTC. Amino acids: CASSRLGSGGAETQYF.

The chain employs TRBV7-9 and TRBJ1-4; TRBD1 agrees at 8 bases. V was clipped by 5 bases and J by 7 bases; unmatched bases: 6. This CDR3 has 14 residues. Germline V gives CDR1 SEHNR, CDR2 FQNEAQ (reference sequence). The CDR3 region has the DNA TGTGCCAGCAGCGCCGACAGGGGCGGTGAAAAACTGTTTTTT. Translated: CASSADRGGEKLFF. Full variable domain (remainder filled in from reference TRBV7-9 and TRBJ1-4): DTGVSQNPRHKITKRGQNVTFRCDPISEHNRLYWYRQTLGQGPEFLTYFQNEAQLEKSRLLSDRFSAERPKGSFSTLEIQRTEQGDSAMYLCASSADRGGEKLFFGSGTQLSVL.

In its sample, this clone was seen a few times. This chain connects TRBV9 to TRBJ1-1; D unresolved. The CDR3 is made up of 14 amino acids. Germline V gene sequence: CDR1 SGDLS, CDR2 YYNGEE. V was shortened by 2 bases and J by 1 base, with 9 bases between the two germline ends. CDR3 region: CASSVMAENTEAFF. DNA of the CDR3: TGTGCCAGCAGCGTCATGGCAGAGAACACTGAAGCTTTCTTT.

The chain carries TRBV9 and TRBJ2-3; 11 nucleotides match TRBD2. Germline values: CDR1 SGDLS, CDR2 YYNGEE. Trimming at V came to 4 bases and at J to 2 bases, leaving 6 bases not matched to a gene. This CDR3 region has 16 residues. The chain's CDR3 is CASSSRLAGPTDTQYF. The CDR3 DNA is TGTGCCAGCAGCTCTCGACTAGCGGGGCCCACAGATACGCAGTATTTT.

The gene calls are TRBV6-1 and TRBJ2-3, with TRBD2 matching 11 bases. CDR3 size: 14 residues. Germline V CDR1 and CDR2: MNHNS, SASEGT. V shed 5 bases and J 5 bases; nucleotides not matched to a gene: 3. CDR3 nucleotide sequence: TGTGCCAGCAGTACTAGCGGGGGAATAGATACGCAGTATTTT. Its translation is CASSTSGGIDTQYF.